This T cell receptor beta chain was observed in a study of T cell responses to AZD1222 COVID-19 vaccine. Clones were sequenced by immunoSEQ multiplex PCR, and TCRdb holds only the in-frame ones, with some missing. The data contain 95,000 or so clones, over 85% of them singletons. Germline CDR1 reads LNHDA; CDR2 reads SQIVND (reference sequence). Trimming shortened V by 5 bases and J by 1 base, and 15 bases separated the two germline ends. This CDR3 is 16 amino acids long. The material sequenced was peripheral blood, taken on day 0 of MenACWY control vaccination. This TCR was recovered from an adult in good health. V is TRBV19 and J is TRBJ1-5; a weak D match, TRBD1 (6 bases). The CDR3 is CASSRSGQGSNQPQHF. The CDR3 DNA follows: TGTGCCAGTAGTCGCTCCGGGCAGGGGAGCAATCAGCCCCAGCATTTT.